A selection of T cell receptor beta chains follows, all from one sample in a study of cytomegalovirus exposure and HLA in healthy donors. Some clones are missing from TCRdb's copy, which holds only in-frame ones; the method was immunoSEQ multiplex PCR. The sample has about 150,000 clones; roughly 90% are singletons. Sequences were obtained from PBMCs. These receptor sequences come from a young woman in good health and CMV-seronegative. Each CDR3 is given with its conserved first and last residue.

v_call	j_call	cdr3_aa
TRBV30	TRBJ1-5	CAWSLTGNQPQHF
TRBV28	TRBJ1-5	CASSLQNRYSNQPQHF
TRBV4-1	TRBJ2-7	CASSQLAGVFYEQYF
TRBV7-8	TRBJ2-7	CASSITGYEQYF
TRBV19	TRBJ1-2	CASSTRTVLRSKGRYTF
TRBV15	TRBJ2-5	CATSRALQGQYQETQYF
TRBV6-5	TRBJ2-7	CASSYSLAGAYEQYF
TRBV5-1	TRBJ2-7	CASSGGLSYEQYF
TRBV7-2	TRBJ1-2	CASSLGWGDGYTF
TRBV5-1	TRBJ2-1	CASRTRDSSHNEQFF
TRBV4-1	TRBJ1-2	CASRGQRSDGYTF
TRBV19	TRBJ1-1	CASSILRGPEFNTEAFF
TRBV28	TRBJ1-6	CASKRQGPNSPLHF
TRBV5-6	TRBJ2-1	CASSFRDSQFF
TRBV29-1	TRBJ1-2	CSVGRQDYGYTF
TRBV7-8	TRBJ1-5	CASSPLGQGAHQPQHF
TRBV28	TRBJ2-7	CASRGGASWEEQYF
TRBV5-1	TRBJ1-4	CASSPGQGHEKLFF
TRBV5-1	TRBJ2-2	CASRRTMNTGELFF
TRBV9	TRBJ2-1	CASSILAGADNEQFF
TRBV4-2	TRBJ2-5	CASSQYGPPNAGDQYF
TRBV19	TRBJ2-1	CASSIGRGGRGEQFF
TRBV7-2	TRBJ1-4	CASSLALQGWSEKLFF
TRBV30	TRBJ2-5	CAWRYSPGQQYF
TRBV7-9	TRBJ2-7	CASSLIPSREQYF
TRBV27	TRBJ2-1	CASSRRLAVYNEQFF
TRBV7-8	TRBJ1-1	CASRLHRNTEAFF
TRBV28	TRBJ1-6	CASSSGLGNSPLHF
TRBV4-1	TRBJ2-1	CASSQDPLNEQFF
TRBV5-1	TRBJ2-1	CASSQTVVPNNEQFF
TRBV29-1	TRBJ2-2	CSVDGGNTGELFF
TRBV19	TRBJ1-6	CATWDRGASPLHF
TRBV4-1	TRBJ1-1	CASSQVGGNTEAFF
TRBV19	TRBJ2-5	CASSIDGPGYQETQYF
TRBV7-9	TRBJ2-1	CASSLGGGNTANEQFF
TRBV5-4	TRBJ2-1	CASSPEQGDEQFF
TRBV10-3	TRBJ1-1	CALQTGPDTEAFF
TRBV19	TRBJ2-3	CASSMLADLTDTQYF
TRBV27	TRBJ1-2	CASRGQGHGYTF
TRBV27	TRBJ2-3	CASSLLAGYTDTQYF
TRBV5-8	TRBJ1-2	CASSVGGLGYGYTF
TRBV4-1	TRBJ2-2	CASSQYRGNPGELFF
TRBV5-5	TRBJ1-5	CASSFRDRGINQPQHF
TRBV5-1	TRBJ1-2	CASSLVGTGGYTF
TRBV30	TRBJ2-1	CAWAPGGTNEQFF
TRBV5-8	TRBJ2-1	CASNVGSGDEQFF
TRBV19	TRBJ2-2	CASSMGAGVAGAGELFF
TRBV5-1	TRBJ2-3	CASSWGLHTSTDTQYF
TRBV5-1	TRBJ2-3	CASSLNAGLPSDTQYF
TRBV28	TRBJ2-7	CASSKAGTGTYEQYF
TRBV5-4	TRBJ1-2	CASSLGQGIINYGYTF
TRBV28	TRBJ2-3	CASSFGTLGTDTQYF
TRBV6-5	TRBJ1-2	CASSYGGEGGYTF
TRBV5-1	TRBJ2-1	CASSYDVPSGTYNEQFF
TRBV5-1	TRBJ2-5	CASSRGQPTSEETQYF